The entry below describes one T cell receptor (beta chain). Its antigen is still unknown. The sample belongs to a study of CD8+ T cells in alopecia areata. General observations from the study: Lesional scalp exceeded normal scalp in clonality, especially in alopecia totalis/universalis. Possibly because of HLA-related factors, TCR sharing was less clear across patients than in mice.

Extracted RNA was reverse transcribed into cDNA, the sequencing template. Sequencing was performed with immunoSEQ multiplex PCR; in TCRdb, only in-frame clones are kept and a portion is missing. The repertoire holds about 140,000 clones, with about three fifths as singletons. Cell sorting was applied to PBMCs, and CD4+ and CD8+ T cells were collected. Germline V gene sequence: CDR1 MNHGY, CDR2 SVAAGI. V lost 5 bases and J lost 7; bases outside the gene matches: 11. The CDR3 is 15 residues long. The gene calls are TRBV6-9 and TRBJ2-7, with TRBD1 identical over 10 bases. Sequenced material: CD8+ T cells sorted from blood. The source is a human donor in good health. The DNA for the CDR3 is TGTGCCAGCAGTCGATCGACAGGGGGCTGTTATGAGCAGTACTTC. Its translation is CASSRSTGGCYEQYF.